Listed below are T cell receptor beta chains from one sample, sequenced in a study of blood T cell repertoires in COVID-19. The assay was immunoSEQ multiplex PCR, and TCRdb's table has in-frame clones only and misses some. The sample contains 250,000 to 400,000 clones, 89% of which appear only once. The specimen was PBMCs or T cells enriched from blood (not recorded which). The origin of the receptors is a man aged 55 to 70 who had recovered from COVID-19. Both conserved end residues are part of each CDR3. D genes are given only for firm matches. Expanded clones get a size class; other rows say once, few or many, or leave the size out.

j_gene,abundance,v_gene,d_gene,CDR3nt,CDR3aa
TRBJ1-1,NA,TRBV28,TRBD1,TGTGCCAGCAGTCTCAGTATGTCTGGGACAGGGGGCGTGAACACTGAAGCTTTCTTT,CASSLSMSGTGGVNTEAFF
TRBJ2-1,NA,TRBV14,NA,TGTGCCAGCAGCCAAGATCTGACTAGACGCGGGAATGAGCAGTTCTTC,CASSQDLTRRGNEQFF
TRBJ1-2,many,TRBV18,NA,TGTGCCAGCTCATCCGAGACCCGCGGGGATGGCTACACCTTC,CASSSETRGDGYTF
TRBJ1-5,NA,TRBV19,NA,TGTGCCAGTAGTATAGTAGGGCGGGGAGCGCAGCCCCAGCATTTT,CASSIVGRGAQPQHF
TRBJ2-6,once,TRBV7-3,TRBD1,TGTGCCAGCGGAAAGACAGGGGGGCTAGGGGCCAACGTCCTGACTTTC,CASGKTGGLGANVLTF
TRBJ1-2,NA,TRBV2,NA,TGTGCCAGCGCTAGGCGGACGGTTTCCAGGGGAACCTATGGCTACACCTTC,CASARRTVSRGTYGYTF
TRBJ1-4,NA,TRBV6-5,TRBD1,TGTGCCAGCAGGGACAGGGGGCTCGCTAATGAAAAACTGTTTTTT,CASRDRGLANEKLFF
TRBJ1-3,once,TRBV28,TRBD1,TGTGCCAGCAGCACCCTACAGGGGGCTCCGACCATATATTTT,CASSTLQGAPTIYF
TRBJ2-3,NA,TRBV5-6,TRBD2,TGTGCCAGCAGCTTGTATGTGCAGCGGGAGAGGGATACGCAGTATTTT,CASSLYVQRERDTQYF
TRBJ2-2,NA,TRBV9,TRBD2,TGTGCCAGCAGCGTAGTAGCGGGGGGCGGGGAGCTGTTTTTT,CASSVVAGGGELFF
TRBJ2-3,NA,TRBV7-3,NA,TGTGCCAGCAGCTCCCGATACTATGATACGCAGTATTTT,CASSSRYYDTQYF
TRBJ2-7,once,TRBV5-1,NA,TGCGCCAGCAGCTTGGATGGGGCTTCGTTAGGCTACGAGCAGTACTTC,CASSLDGASLGYEQYF
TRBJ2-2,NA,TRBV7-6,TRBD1,TGTGCCAGCAGTCCAGGGGGCGCGGGCACCGGGGAGCTGTTTTTT,CASSPGGAGTGELFF
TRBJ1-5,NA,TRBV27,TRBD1,TGTGCCAGCAGAACCAGACAGGGTGGGAATCAGCCCCAGCATTTT,CASRTRQGGNQPQHF
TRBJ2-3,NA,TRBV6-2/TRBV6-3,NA,TGTGCCAGCAGATACCACCGGCGGGCCAGCACAGATACGCAGTATTTT,CASRYHRRASTDTQYF
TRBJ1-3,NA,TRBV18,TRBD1,TGTGCCAGCTCACCGGGACAGGGAATGGCTGGAAACACCATATATTTT,CASSPGQGMAGNTIYF
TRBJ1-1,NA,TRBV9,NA,TGTGCCAGCAGCCCTAATCGGGGCACTGAAGCTTTCTTT,CASSPNRGTEAFF
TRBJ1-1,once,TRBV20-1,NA,TGCAGTGCTAGTGTCCCAGGAAAGGAATGGACTGAAGCTTTCTTT,CSASVPGKEWTEAFF
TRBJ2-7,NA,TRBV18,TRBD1,TGTGCCAGCTCACCCGGGACAGTCTACGAGCAGTACTTC,CASSPGTVYEQYF
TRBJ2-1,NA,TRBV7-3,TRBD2,TGTGCCAGCAGCCTGGGACTAGCGGGAGTCTATGAGCAGTTCTTC,CASSLGLAGVYEQFF
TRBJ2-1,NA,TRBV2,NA,TGTGCCAGCAGTCCCGTCTCCCCAGGCTTTAATGAGCAGTTCTTC,CASSPVSPGFNEQFF
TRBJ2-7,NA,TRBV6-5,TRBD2,TGTGCCAGCAGTTACGGGGGGGTAGGGGCCTACGAGCAGTACTTC,CASSYGGVGAYEQYF
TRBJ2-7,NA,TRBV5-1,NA,TGCGCCAGCAGCTTGGATTCCAGGAGGGCCTACGAGCAGTACTTC,CASSLDSRRAYEQYF
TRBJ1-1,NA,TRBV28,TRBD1,TGTGCCAGCAGTCCCGGGGACAGGATAAGTACTGAAGCTTTCTTT,CASSPGDRISTEAFF
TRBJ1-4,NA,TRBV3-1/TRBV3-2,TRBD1,TGTGCCAGCAGCAGGGGAGGACAGGGGACAACTAATGAAAAACTGTTTTTT,CASSRGGQGTTNEKLFF
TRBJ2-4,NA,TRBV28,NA,TGTGCCAGCAGTTTCGGGGGACCCAGACCGATTCAGTACTTC,CASSFGGPRPIQYF